Listed below are T cell receptor beta chains from one sample, sequenced in a study of T cell responses to AZD1222 COVID-19 vaccine. Libraries were prepared by immunoSEQ multiplex PCR; TCRdb keeps only in-frame clonotypes and omits some of them. Of 150,000 to 200,000 clones listed, roughly 91% are singletons. Sequencing was performed on peripheral blood, taken 28 days after the second AZD1222 dose. The source is an adult who received the AZD1222 COVID-19 vaccine. CDR3s include the opening cysteine and the closing phenylalanine or tryptophan.

V gene	J gene	CDR3 protein
TRBV5-4	TRBJ2-5	CASSLGQSGLQETQYF
TRBV27	TRBJ2-2	CASSSTGELFF
TRBV28	TRBJ2-7	CASSLRQGYYEQYF
TRBV12-3/TRBV12-4	TRBJ1-5	CASSGTGNQPQHF
TRBV6-2/TRBV6-3	TRBJ2-3	CASSYSRSAGGATDTQYF
TRBV6-2/TRBV6-3	TRBJ2-7	CASSYSEAETYEQYF
TRBV28	TRBJ2-1	CAAGRDTYNEQFF
TRBV7-3	TRBJ2-2	CASSSSGELFF
TRBV18	TRBJ1-1	CASSPDMANTEAFF
TRBV6-5	TRBJ1-1	CASPREVNTEAFF
TRBV19	TRBJ2-2	CASSGGQGYTGELFF
TRBV3-1/TRBV3-2	TRBJ2-7	CASRQGAAYEQYF
TRBV4-1	TRBJ1-3	CASSQESGGAGNTIYF
TRBV6-5	TRBJ2-3	CASVGQGAGTDTQYF
TRBV18	TRBJ2-5	CASSPPFQETQYF
TRBV29-1	TRBJ1-5	CSVEGDRGPLYSNQPQHF
TRBV28	TRBJ1-3	CATSSGGAPISGNTIYF
TRBV29-1	TRBJ2-5	CSWGVDQETQYF
TRBV4-1	TRBJ2-3	CASSQERADTQYF
TRBV4-3	TRBJ2-1	CASSQDLGGRNEQFF
TRBV27	TRBJ2-2	CASSLLAVNTGELFF
TRBV5-1	TRBJ2-7	CASSLNYEQYF